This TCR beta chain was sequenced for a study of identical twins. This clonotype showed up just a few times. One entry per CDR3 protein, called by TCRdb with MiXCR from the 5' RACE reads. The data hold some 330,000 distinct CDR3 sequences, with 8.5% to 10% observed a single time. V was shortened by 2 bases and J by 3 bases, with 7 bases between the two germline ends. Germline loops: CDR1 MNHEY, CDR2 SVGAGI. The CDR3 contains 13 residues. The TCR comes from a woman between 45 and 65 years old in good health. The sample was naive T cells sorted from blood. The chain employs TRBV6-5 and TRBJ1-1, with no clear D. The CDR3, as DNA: TGTGCCAGCAGTTACAGAACGTACACTGAAGCTTTCTTT. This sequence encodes CASSYRTYTEAFF.